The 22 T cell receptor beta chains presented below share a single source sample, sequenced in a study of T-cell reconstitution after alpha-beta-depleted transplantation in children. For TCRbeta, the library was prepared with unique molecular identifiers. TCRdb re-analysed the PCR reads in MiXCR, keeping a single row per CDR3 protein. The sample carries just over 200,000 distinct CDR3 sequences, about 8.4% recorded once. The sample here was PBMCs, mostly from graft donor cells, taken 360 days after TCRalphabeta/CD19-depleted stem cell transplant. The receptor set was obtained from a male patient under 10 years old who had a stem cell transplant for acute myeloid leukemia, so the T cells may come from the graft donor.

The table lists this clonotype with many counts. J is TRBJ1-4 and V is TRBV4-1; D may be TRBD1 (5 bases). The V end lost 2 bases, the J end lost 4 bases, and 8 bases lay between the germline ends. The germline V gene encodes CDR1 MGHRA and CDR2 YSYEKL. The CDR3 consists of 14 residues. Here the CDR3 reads CASSQPGVNEKLFF. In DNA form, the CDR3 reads TGCGCCAGCAGCCAACCGGGGGTTAATGAAAAACTGTTTTTT.

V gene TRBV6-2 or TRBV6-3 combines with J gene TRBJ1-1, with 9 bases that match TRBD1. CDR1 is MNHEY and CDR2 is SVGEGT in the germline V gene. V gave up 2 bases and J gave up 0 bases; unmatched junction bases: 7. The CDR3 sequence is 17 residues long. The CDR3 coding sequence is TGTGCCAGCAGTTACCTCCGGGACAGGGTTATGAACACTGAAGCTTTCTTT. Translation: CASSYLRDRVMNTEAFF.

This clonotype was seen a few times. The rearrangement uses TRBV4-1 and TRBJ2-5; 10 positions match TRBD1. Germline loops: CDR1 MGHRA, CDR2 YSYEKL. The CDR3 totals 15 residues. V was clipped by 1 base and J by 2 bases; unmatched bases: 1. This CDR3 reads CASSQGQGAQETQYF. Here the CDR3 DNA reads TGCGCCAGCAGCCAAGGACAGGGGGCACAAGAGACCCAGTACTTC.

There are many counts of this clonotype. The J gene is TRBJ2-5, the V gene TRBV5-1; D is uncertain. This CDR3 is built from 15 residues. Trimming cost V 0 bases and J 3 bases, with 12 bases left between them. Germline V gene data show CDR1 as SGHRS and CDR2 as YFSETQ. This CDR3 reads CASSLVPELKETQYF. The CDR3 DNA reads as TGCGCCAGCAGCTTGGTACCAGAGCTGAAAGAGACCCAGTACTTC.

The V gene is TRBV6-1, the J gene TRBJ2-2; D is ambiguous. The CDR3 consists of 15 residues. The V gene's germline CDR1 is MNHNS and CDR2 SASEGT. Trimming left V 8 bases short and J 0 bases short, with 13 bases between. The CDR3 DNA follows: TGTGCCAGCGCCCAGACGGATACGAACACCGGGGAGCTGTTTTTT. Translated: CASAQTDTNTGELFF.

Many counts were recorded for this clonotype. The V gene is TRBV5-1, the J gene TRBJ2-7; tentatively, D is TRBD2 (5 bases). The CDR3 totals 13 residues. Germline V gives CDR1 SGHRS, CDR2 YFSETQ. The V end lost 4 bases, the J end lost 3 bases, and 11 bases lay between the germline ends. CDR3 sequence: CASSLTGYYEQYV. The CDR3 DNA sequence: TGCGCCAGCAGCCTTACGGGGTACTACGAGCAGTACGTC.

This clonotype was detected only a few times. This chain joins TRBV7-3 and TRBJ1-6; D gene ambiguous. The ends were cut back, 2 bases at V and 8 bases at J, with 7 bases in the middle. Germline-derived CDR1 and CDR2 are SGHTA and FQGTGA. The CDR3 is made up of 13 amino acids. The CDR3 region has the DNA TGTGCCAGCAGCTTATACCGGGATTCACCCCTCCACTTT. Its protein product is CASSLYRDSPLHF. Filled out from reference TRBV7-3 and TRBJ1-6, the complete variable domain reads GAGVSQTPSNKVTEKGKYVELRCDPISGHTALYWYRQSLGQGPEFLIYFQGTGAADDSGLPNDRFFAVRPEGSVSTLKIQRTERGDSAVYLCASSLYRDSPLHFGNGTRLTVT.

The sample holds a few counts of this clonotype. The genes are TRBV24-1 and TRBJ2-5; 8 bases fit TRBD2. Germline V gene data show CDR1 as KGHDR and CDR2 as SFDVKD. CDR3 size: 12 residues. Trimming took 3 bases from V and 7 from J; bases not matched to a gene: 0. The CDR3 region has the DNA TGTGCCACCAGTGATACTAGCGGGACCCAGTACTTC. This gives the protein CATSDTSGTQYF.

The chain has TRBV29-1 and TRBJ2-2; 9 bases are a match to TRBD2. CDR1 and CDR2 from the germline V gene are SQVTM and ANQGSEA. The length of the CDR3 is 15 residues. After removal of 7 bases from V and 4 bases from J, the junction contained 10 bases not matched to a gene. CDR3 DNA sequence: TGCAGCGCCACCGGGCGGGGGGGTCCCACCGGGGAGCTGTTTTTT. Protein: CSATGRGGPTGELFF.

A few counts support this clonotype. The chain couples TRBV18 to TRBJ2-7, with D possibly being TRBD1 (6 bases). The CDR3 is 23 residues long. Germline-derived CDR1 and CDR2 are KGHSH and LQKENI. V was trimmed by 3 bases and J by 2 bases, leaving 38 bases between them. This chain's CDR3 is CASSPLYIGTPGPVKDSPYEQYF. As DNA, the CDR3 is TGTGCCAGCTCACCGCTATATATCGGTACCCCAGGCCCGGTCAAGGACAGTCCCTACGAGCAGTACTTC.

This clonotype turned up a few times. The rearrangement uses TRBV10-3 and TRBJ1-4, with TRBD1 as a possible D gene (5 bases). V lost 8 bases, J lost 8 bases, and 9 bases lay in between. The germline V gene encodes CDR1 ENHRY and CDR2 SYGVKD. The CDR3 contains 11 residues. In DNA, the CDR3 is TGTGCCATCGGGGGTCGGGAAAAACTGTTTTTT. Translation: CAIGGREKLFF.

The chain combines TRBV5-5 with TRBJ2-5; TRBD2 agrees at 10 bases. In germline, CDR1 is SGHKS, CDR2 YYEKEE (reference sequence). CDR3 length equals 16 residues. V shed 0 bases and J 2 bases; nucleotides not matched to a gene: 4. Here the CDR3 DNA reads TGTGCCAGCAGCTTGGCCGGGACTAGCGAACAAGAGACCCAGTACTTC. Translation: CASSLAGTSEQETQYF.

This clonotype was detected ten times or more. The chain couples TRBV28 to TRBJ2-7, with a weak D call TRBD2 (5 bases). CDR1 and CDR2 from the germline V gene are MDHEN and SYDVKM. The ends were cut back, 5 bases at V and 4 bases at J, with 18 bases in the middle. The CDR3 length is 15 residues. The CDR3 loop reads CASSAETGNEYEQYF. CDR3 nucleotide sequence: TGTGCCAGCAGTGCGGAGACGGGGAATGAGTACGAGCAGTACTTC.

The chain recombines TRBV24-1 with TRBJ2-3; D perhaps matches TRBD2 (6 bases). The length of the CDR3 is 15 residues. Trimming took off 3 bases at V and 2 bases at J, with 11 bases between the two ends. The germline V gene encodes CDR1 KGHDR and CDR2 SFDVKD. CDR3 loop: CATSDAAGLTDTQYF. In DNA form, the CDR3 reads TGTGCCACCAGTGATGCCGCGGGACTCACAGATACGCAGTATTTT.

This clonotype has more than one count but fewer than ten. The CDR3, as DNA: TGCAGCCCTACCTTGGGACTAGCGGGGGAAGAGACCCAGTACTTC. Translated, it gives CSPTLGLAGEETQYF. This chain connects TRBV29-1 to TRBJ2-5, with 14 bases aligning to TRBD2. The CDR3 contains 15 residues. The V segment lost 8 bases and the J segment 3 bases; nucleotides outside the gene matches: 8. Germline V gives CDR1 SQVTM, CDR2 ANQGSEA.

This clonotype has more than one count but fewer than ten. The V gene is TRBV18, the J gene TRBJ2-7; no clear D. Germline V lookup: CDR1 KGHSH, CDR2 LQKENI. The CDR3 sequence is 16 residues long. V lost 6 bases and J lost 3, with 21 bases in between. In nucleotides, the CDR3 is TGTGCCAGCTCCCCCCGCCTTTCCTTGGCCCTCTACGAGCAGTACTTC. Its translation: CASSPRLSLALYEQYF.

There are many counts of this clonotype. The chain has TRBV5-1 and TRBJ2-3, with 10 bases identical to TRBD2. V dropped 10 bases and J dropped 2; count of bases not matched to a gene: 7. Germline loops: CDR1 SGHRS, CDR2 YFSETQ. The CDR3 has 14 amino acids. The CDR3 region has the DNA TGCGCCGGCCGACTAGCGGGCTACACAGATACGCAGTATTTT. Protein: CAGRLAGYTDTQYF.

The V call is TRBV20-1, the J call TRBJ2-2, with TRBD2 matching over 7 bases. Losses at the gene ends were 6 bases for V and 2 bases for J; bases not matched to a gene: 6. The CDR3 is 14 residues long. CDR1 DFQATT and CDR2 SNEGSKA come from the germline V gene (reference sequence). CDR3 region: CSAFRDYNTGELFF. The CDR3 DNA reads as TGCAGTGCCTTCCGGGACTATAACACCGGGGAGCTGTTTTTT.

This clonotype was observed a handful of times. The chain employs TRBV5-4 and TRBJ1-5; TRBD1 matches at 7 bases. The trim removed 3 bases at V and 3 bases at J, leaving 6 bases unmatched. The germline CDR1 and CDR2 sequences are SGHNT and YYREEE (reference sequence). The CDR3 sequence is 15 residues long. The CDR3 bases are TGTGCCAGCAGCTCAGGGGGGGGGCTCAATCAGCCCCAGCATTTT. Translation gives CASSSGGGLNQPQHF.

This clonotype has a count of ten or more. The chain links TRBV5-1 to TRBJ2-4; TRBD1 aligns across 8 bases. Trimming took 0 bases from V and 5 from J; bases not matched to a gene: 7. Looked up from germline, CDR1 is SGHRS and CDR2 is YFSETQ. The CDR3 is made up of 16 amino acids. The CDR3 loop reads CASSLVGTGPQNIQYF. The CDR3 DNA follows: TGCGCCAGCAGCTTGGTGGGGACAGGACCTCAAAACATTCAGTACTTC.

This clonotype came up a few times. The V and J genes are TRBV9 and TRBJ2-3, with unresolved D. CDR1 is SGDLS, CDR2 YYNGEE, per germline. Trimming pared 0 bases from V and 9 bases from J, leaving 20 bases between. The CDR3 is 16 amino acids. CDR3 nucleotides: TGTGCCAGCAGCGTAGCAAGCAACCCATTTGGTGGGACGCAGTATTTT. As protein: CASSVASNPFGGTQYF.

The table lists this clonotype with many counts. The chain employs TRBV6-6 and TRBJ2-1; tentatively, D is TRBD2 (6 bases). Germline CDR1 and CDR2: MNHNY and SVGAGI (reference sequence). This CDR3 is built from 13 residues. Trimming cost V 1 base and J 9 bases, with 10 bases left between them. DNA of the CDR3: TGTGCCAGCAGTTACTTAGCTAGCGTTGAGCAGTTCTTC. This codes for CASSYLASVEQFF.